These T cell receptor beta chains were read from a single sample in a study of cytomegalovirus exposure and HLA in healthy donors. The method was immunoSEQ multiplex PCR; TCRdb's version includes in-frame clones alone and lacks a portion of them. The sample carries around 99,000 clones, around four fifths recorded once. The sequenced sample was PBMCs. These TCRs come from a man younger than 40 in good health and CMV-seronegative. Both conserved end residues are trimmed from each CDR3. A D gene is named only where the DNA matches it firmly.

cdr3_length | d_call | j_call | v_call | cdr3_aa
15 | TRBD1 | TRBJ1-3 | TRBV15 | ATSETMGRGLGNTIY
14 | TRBD1 | TRBJ1-1 | TRBV13 | ASSPRPTGGSGEAF
12 | NA | TRBJ2-1 | TRBV9 | ASSGSLATGNQF
13 | NA | TRBJ1-1 | TRBV4-2 | ASSQSPTGNTEAF
11 | NA | TRBJ2-1 | TRBV6-1 | ASSDSGLGEQF
10 | NA | TRBJ2-7 | TRBV10-3 | AISERSYEQY
13 | TRBD1 | TRBJ1-6 | TRBV5-1 | ASSSQGARDSPLH
11 | NA | TRBJ2-7 | TRBV30 | AWQTGRTYEQY
10 | NA | TRBJ2-2 | TRBV11-3 | ASSFSSGELF
12 | NA | TRBJ2-2 | TRBV7-2 | ASSHQEGSEELF
13 | TRBD1 | TRBJ1-5 | TRBV2 | ASSLGQASNQPQH
16 | TRBD2 | TRBJ2-3 | TRBV9 | ASSPSGLAGLGTDTQY
13 | TRBD1 | TRBJ2-7 | TRBV6-1 | ASSEDGTGGYEQY
12 | NA | TRBJ1-2 | TRBV27 | ASSEYEMGGGYT
14 | NA | TRBJ1-4 | TRBV19 | ASSIAGVRTNEKLF
12 | NA | TRBJ2-2 | TRBV7-3 | ASSSRTVSGELF
8 | NA | TRBJ2-5 | TRBV2 | ASSEETQY
13 | TRBD1 | TRBJ1-1 | TRBV7-9 | ASSPGQGGNTEAF
11 | NA | TRBJ1-1 | TRBV19 | ASSSQMNTEAF
13 | NA | TRBJ1-5 | TRBV9 | ASSVSYSSNQPQH
14 | TRBD2 | TRBJ2-1 | TRBV27 | ASSSSSGGSYNEQF
10 | NA | TRBJ2-1 | TRBV6-1 | ATGGSINEQF
12 | NA | TRBJ1-1 | TRBV11-2 | ASRVVGGSTEAF
11 | NA | TRBJ1-2 | TRBV28 | ASSFNSRRGYT
11 | NA | TRBJ1-1 | TRBV7-2 | ASSLAGRAEAF
16 | TRBD1 | TRBJ1-6 | TRBV2 | ASSTAGGQGALRSPLH
12 | TRBD1 | TRBJ2-7 | TRBV6-4 | ASSTDRGFYEQY
14 | TRBD1 | TRBJ2-2 | TRBV7-3 | ASSPMGTELLGELF
15 | NA | TRBJ2-3 | TRBV11-2 | ASSTTRGSTSTDTQY
16 | TRBD2 | TRBJ2-2 | TRBV25-1 | ASSEVSGAGGEHRGAV
15 | TRBD2 | TRBJ2-5 | TRBV5-1 | ASSWVGSGSFQETQY
13 | TRBD2 | TRBJ2-1 | TRBV7-9 | ASSSSGGAYNEQF
11 | TRBD2 | TRBJ2-1 | TRBV5-1 | ASGPGLDNEQF
10 | NA | TRBJ1-1 | TRBV6-1 | ASGQPNTEAF
12 | TRBD1 | TRBJ1-6 | TRBV6-5 | ASSRDRDNSPLH
16 | NA | TRBJ2-2 | TRBV10-3 | AISESVLFGTGTGELF
13 | TRBD2 | TRBJ2-3 | TRBV5-1 | ASSLDREGSDTQY
12 | TRBD2 | TRBJ2-7 | TRBV7-2 | ASSFGTSLYEQY
12 | TRBD1 | TRBJ1-1 | TRBV27 | ASSTGQVRAEAF
14 | NA | TRBJ1-5 | TRBV19 | ASSRGGVFGNQPQH
15 | TRBD1 | TRBJ1-4 | TRBV5-1 | ASSSGTGESLGEKLF
15 | NA | TRBJ2-7 | TRBV5-6 | ASSPPALSRGCYEQY
11 | TRBD2 | TRBJ2-1 | TRBV19 | ASGLDSYNEQF
13 | NA | TRBJ2-3 | TRBV6-1 | ASSEYGAGPDTQY
12 | NA | TRBJ1-3 | TRBV28 | ASAPGFSGNTIY
9 | NA | TRBJ1-1 | TRBV29-1 | SGYLNTEAF
14 | NA | TRBJ1-1 | TRBV28 | ASSFHRLGANTEAF
11 | NA | TRBJ1-2 | TRBV27 | ASSLQGYRGYT
11 | TRBD1 | TRBJ1-3 | TRBV29-1 | SVRTGSGNTIY
13 | NA | TRBJ2-3 | TRBV6-6 | ASSYRRGRGDTQY
18 | TRBD2 | TRBJ2-3 | TRBV5-4 | ASSGSGLAGGPMRTDTQY
12 | NA | TRBJ1-1 | TRBV7-9 | ASSLDGANTEAF
13 | TRBD1 | TRBJ1-5 | TRBV4-1 | ASRPSGTGNQPQH
13 | NA | TRBJ1-1 | TRBV18 | ASSPPVADTVEAF
12 | NA | TRBJ1-3 | TRBV18 | ASSPPRAGNTIY
10 | TRBD1 | TRBJ1-2 | TRBV2 | ASRWDSYGYT
14 | TRBD1 | TRBJ2-5 | TRBV19 | ASSRPPGQGKETQY
12 | TRBD1 | TRBJ2-5 | TRBV30 | AGDLTGAQETQY
12 | NA | TRBJ2-5 | TRBV6-6 | ASSSQDRQETQY
11 | TRBD1 | TRBJ2-7 | TRBV28 | ATTGQGGHEQY